Listed here are 27 T cell receptor beta chains from one sample, sequenced in a study of blood T cells in healthy people across ages. Through a sample-barcoded 5' primer and a J-beta primer mix, a second PCR was run for roughly 6 to 11 cycles. MiXCR, applied by TCRdb to the 5' RACE reads, yields one record per CDR3 protein. The table lists about 650,000 distinct CDR3 sequences, about a third of them singletons. Sequencing input: blood. All receptors come from a woman aged 80 or older in good health.

This clonotype was picked up a small number of times. The V and J genes are TRBV3-1 and TRBJ1-1, with D tentatively TRBD1 (5 bases). V was cut by 1 base and J by 1 base, with 13 bases left in between. The CDR3 is made up of 16 amino acids. Germline values: CDR1 LGHDT, CDR2 YNNKEL (reference sequence). The CDR3 reads CASSQVRGRANTEAFF. The CDR3 DNA follows: TGTGCCAGCAGCCAAGTACGGGGCCGGGCGAACACTGAAGCTTTCTTT.

This clonotype was seen more than once but under ten times. The chain carries TRBV19 and TRBJ1-5, with 10 nucleotides matching TRBD1. The CDR3 covers 16 residues. The V segment lost 6 bases and the J segment 5 bases; nucleotides outside the gene matches: 10. Germline CDR1 and CDR2: LNHDA and SQIVND (reference sequence). CDR3 sequence reads: CASRGTGARGDQPQHF. CDR3 bases: TGTGCCAGTAGGGGGACAGGGGCGAGGGGAGATCAGCCCCAGCATTTT.

Comment on this clonotype: A much larger clone differs by one base, so this may be a read error. The rearrangement joins TRBV6-6 to TRBJ1-1; possible D gene TRBD1, 5 bases. This CDR3 is built from 13 residues. Trimming stripped 4 bases from V and 1 base from J, with 7 bases between. CDR1 and CDR2 from the germline V gene are MNHNY and SVGAGI (reference sequence). CDR3 amino acids: CASSWGSNTEAFF. The CDR3 bases are TGTGCCAGCAGTTGGGGGTCGAACACTGAAGCTTTCTTT.

The rearrangement links TRBV7-2 to TRBJ2-2; D is tentatively TRBD1 or TRBD2 (5 bases each). The CDR3 is 15 amino acids. V lost 5 bases and J 6 bases, leaving 16 bases between the germline ends. Looked up from germline, CDR1 is SGHTA and CDR2 is FQGNSA. The CDR3 sequence: CASSITGTLAGELFF. In DNA, the CDR3 is TGTGCCAGCAGCATTACCGGGACCTTGGCCGGGGAGCTGTTTTTT.

This rearrangement joins TRBV28 to TRBJ2-7; tentative D call: TRBD1 (6 bases). The CDR3 is made up of 14 amino acids. The V gene lost 6 bases and the J gene lost 0 bases, with 12 bases spanning the gap. CDR1 MDHEN and CDR2 SYDVKM come from the germline V gene. The CDR3 region has the DNA TGTGCCAGCAGCCGAGGACAGCGCTCCTACGAGCAGTACTTC. Amino acids: CASSRGQRSYEQYF.

This clonotype was found many times. V gene TRBV5-1 combines with J gene TRBJ2-3, with 9 nucleotides matching TRBD2. The CDR3 contains 18 residues. Germline V CDR1 and CDR2: SGHRS, YFSETQ. The J segment lost 0 bases and the V segment lost 0 bases, leaving 8 bases of the junction unmatched. CDR3 residues: CASSLGLAGLSSTDTQYF. The CDR3 nucleotides are TGCGCCAGCAGCTTGGGCCTAGCGGGGCTATCTAGCACAGATACGCAGTATTTT.

This clonotype has just a few counts. The junction departs from germline at one end; a sequencing error may be responsible. This rearrangement joins TRBV7-2 to TRBJ2-1; 7 positions agree with TRBD1. Looked up from germline, CDR1 is SGHTA and CDR2 is FQGNSA. This CDR3 comprises 17 residues. The CDR3 bases are TGTGCCGGCAGCTTAGGGACCGGGACAGCCATACAAGAGACCCAGTTCTTC. As protein: CAGSLGTGTAIQETQFF.

The V call is TRBV20-1, the J call TRBJ2-2; D gene uncertain. V dropped 0 bases and J dropped 3 bases, with 8 bases sitting between them. The CDR3 is 14 amino acids. The germline CDR1 and CDR2 sequences are DFQATT and SNEGSKA (reference sequence). In DNA, the CDR3 is TGCAGTGCTAGAGATATGGTCTACACCGGGGAGCTGTTTTTT. It yields the protein CSARDMVYTGELFF.

This clonotype was observed at least ten times. V usage is TRBV2 and J usage is TRBJ2-1, with D possibly matching TRBD1 (5 bases). The CDR3 is made up of 14 amino acids. Germline-derived CDR1 and CDR2 are SNHLY and FYNNEI. The V end lost 6 bases, the J end lost 4 bases, and 13 bases lay between the germline ends. CDR3: CASRVLAGYNEQFF. The CDR3 DNA sequence: TGTGCCAGCAGAGTCTTAGCAGGGTACAATGAGCAGTTCTTC.

This clonotype was seen more than once but under ten times. This chain joins TRBV7-9 and TRBJ1-2, with D possibly matching TRBD1 (6 bases). The germline V gene encodes CDR1 SEHNR and CDR2 FQNEAQ (reference sequence). The CDR3 contains 13 residues. V was cut by 5 bases and J by 8 bases, with 15 bases left in between. The CDR3 loop is CASSLGAGEGYTF. For the CDR3, the DNA is TGTGCCAGCAGCCTGGGGGCAGGAGAGGGCTACACCTTC.

Many counts were recorded for this clonotype. The genes are TRBV20-1 and TRBJ2-2; D may be TRBD2 (5 bases). The CDR3 totals 15 residues. Trimming took 0 bases from V and 4 from J, leaving 12 bases between them. CDR1 and CDR2 from the germline V gene are DFQATT and SNEGSKA (reference sequence). The CDR3 bases are TGCAGTGCTAGAGATGCGTCTAGCCTCACCGGGGAGCTGTTTTTT. This gives the protein CSARDASSLTGELFF.

The chain couples TRBV2 to TRBJ1-2; no reliable D call. Trimming removed 2 bases from V and 8 bases from J, with 18 bases in between. From germline, CDR1 is SNHLY and CDR2 FYNNEI. This CDR3 has 15 residues. CDR3 residues: CASSEFGRPGEGYTF. The CDR3 DNA reads TGTGCCAGCAGTGAATTCGGACGCCCCGGTGAAGGCTACACCTTC.

The V call is TRBV5-1, the J call TRBJ2-1; D is tentatively TRBD1 or TRBD2 (7 bases each). V lost 4 bases and J lost 3, with 14 bases in between. Germline CDR1 SGHRS, CDR2 YFSETQ. The CDR3 runs 15 residues. CDR3 loop: CASSITGEGYNEQFF. The CDR3 bases are TGCGCCAGCAGCATAACAGGGGAGGGCTACAATGAGCAGTTCTTC.

This clonotype was observed a handful of times. This sequence joins TRBV7-9 and TRBJ1-5; 8 positions agree with TRBD1. V lost 4 bases and J lost 15; bases outside the gene matches: 14. Germline CDR1 reads SEHNR; CDR2 reads FQNEAQ (reference sequence). CDR3 size: 14 residues. The CDR3 loop reads CASSSIAWRQGAHF. As DNA, the CDR3 is TGTGCCAGCAGCTCAATTGCATGGAGGCAGGGGGCGCATTTT. Together with reference TRBV7-9 and TRBJ1-5, the CDR3 gives the full variable domain: DTGVSQNPRHKITKRGQNVTFRCDPISEHNRLYWYRQTLGQGPEFLTYFQNEAQLEKSRLLSDRFSAERPKGSFSTLEIQRTEQGDSAMYLCASSSIAWRQGAHFGDGTRLSIL.

On this clonotype: One end of the junction fails to match germline, which may point to a read error. The chain is built from TRBV4-2 and TRBJ1-2, with D unclear. Germline V lookup: CDR1 LGHNA, CDR2 YNFKEQ. CDR3 size: 15 residues. The CDR3 is CACSQDLEADYGYTF. The CDR3 DNA sequence: TGTGCCTGCAGCCAAGATCTCGAGGCAGACTATGGCTACACCTTC.

This clonotype was seen ten or more times. V is TRBV20-1 and J is TRBJ2-1; D call uncertain. Germline V gene lookup returns CDR1 DFQATT and CDR2 SNEGSKA (reference sequence). The CDR3 is made up of 14 amino acids. The V end was cut by 0 bases, the J end by 6 bases, with 12 bases between. This CDR3 is CSARDGSRLNEQFF. As DNA, the CDR3 is TGCAGTGCTAGAGATGGGTCACGGCTCAATGAGCAGTTCTTC.

In its sample, this clonotype was seen many times. The chain links TRBV6-2 or TRBV6-3 to TRBJ2-7, with 8 bases aligning to TRBD2. There are 15 residues in the CDR3. Germline CDR1 MNHEY, CDR2 SVGEGT. V shed 9 bases, J shed 0 bases, and the junction held 10 bases outside the gene matches. CDR3 bases: TGTGCCAGTTCCAATAGCGGGGCTTTCTCCTACGAGCAGTACTTC. Translating gives CASSNSGAFSYEQYF.

In its sample, this clonotype was seen a few times. One end of the junction is discordant with germline, which a read error may explain. CDR3 coding DNA: TGTGCCAGCAGTGTAGGGCTTGGAAACACTCAGTACTTC. Translated, it gives CASSVGLGNTQYF. V is TRBV25-1 and J is TRBJ2-4, with D unclear. The CDR3 loop spans 13 amino acids. The V gene's germline CDR1 is MGHDK and CDR2 SYGVNS.

This clonotype was found many times. This sequence joins TRBV9 and TRBJ2-3; the D gene is possibly TRBD2 (5 bases). Trimming shortened V by 2 bases and J by 0 bases, and 10 bases separated the two germline ends. The CDR3 runs to 15 residues. Germline V lookup: CDR1 SGDLS, CDR2 YYNGEE. The CDR3 loop reads CASSVRAASTDTQYF. The CDR3 nucleotides are TGTGCCAGCAGCGTCCGAGCGGCTAGCACAGATACGCAGTATTTT. Filled out from reference TRBV9 and TRBJ2-3, the complete variable domain reads DSGVTQTPKHLITATGQRVTLRCSPRSGDLSVYWYQQSLDQGLQFLIQYYNGEERAKGNILERFSAQQFPDLHSELNLSSLELGDSALYFCASSVRAASTDTQYFGPGTRLTVL.

This clonotype was detected only a few times. V and J are TRBV20-1 and TRBJ2-5; 13 bases map to TRBD2. Germline trimming cut 2 bases from V and 2 bases from J; bases unmatched to any gene: 5. This CDR3 has 16 residues. Germline V gene sequence: CDR1 DFQATT, CDR2 SNEGSKA (reference sequence). DNA for the CDR3: TGCAGTGCTAGATCCGGACTAGCGGGAGAACAAGAGACCCAGTACTTC. It yields the protein CSARSGLAGEQETQYF.

The chain combines TRBV7-2 with TRBJ2-4; TRBD2 matches 14 bases. Judging by the DNA end, TRBJ2-7 fits better; the J call may be wrong. The length of the CDR3 is 14 residues. Germline loops: CDR1 SGHTA, CDR2 FQGNSA. CDR3 DNA sequence: TGTGCCAGCAGCCGACTAGCGGGAGGGCGCGAGCAGTACTTC. This codes for CASSRLAGGREQYF.

The table lists this clonotype with many counts. CDR3 coding DNA: TGTGCCAGCAGCCCAATCACCGGAGCTAACTATGGCTACACCTTC. Translated: CASSPITGANYGYTF. V and J are TRBV12-3 or TRBV12-4 and TRBJ1-2; D is uncertain. The V end was cut by 6 bases, the J end by 0 bases, with 14 bases between. CDR3 length equals 15 residues.

The chain employs TRBV20-1 and TRBJ2-1, with 9 bases fitting TRBD2. V was clipped by 6 bases and J by 6 bases; unmatched bases: 12. The CDR3 loop spans 15 amino acids. Germline CDR1 reads DFQATT; CDR2 reads SNEGSKA (reference sequence). The CDR3 DNA follows: TGCAGTGCCCCAGGGGAGCAGCGGGGGGCCAATGAGCAGTTCTTC. Translation gives CSAPGEQRGANEQFF.

This clonotype has a handful of counts. This may be a read error, as it is one base from a much larger clone. The genes are TRBV5-1 and TRBJ1-2; the D gene is possibly TRBD1 (5 bases). Germline CDR1 SGHRS, CDR2 YFSETQ. This CDR3 has 13 amino acids. CDR3 bases: TGCGCCAGCAGCTTGATAGGGGACGGCGGCTGCACCTTC. Translated, it gives CASSLIGDGGCTF.

This clonotype was seen at least ten times. The chain is built from TRBV20-1 and TRBJ2-1; D is perhaps TRBD2 (5 bases). This CDR3 has 15 amino acids. Trimming took off 3 bases at V and 2 bases at J, with 14 bases between the two ends. Germline V lookup: CDR1 DFQATT, CDR2 SNEGSKA (reference sequence). CDR3 nucleotide sequence: TGCAGTGCTAGTTCGGGGAATACCCCCTACAATGAGCAGTTCTTC. The encoded protein is CSASSGNTPYNEQFF.

Many counts were recorded for this clonotype. The rearrangement links TRBV4-2 to TRBJ2-1; D is possibly TRBD1 or TRBD2 (7 bases each). Per the germline V gene, CDR1 is LGHNA and CDR2 is YNFKEQ. The CDR3 is 15 amino acids. V lost 4 bases to trimming and J lost 6 bases, with 16 bases between them. The CDR3 region has the DNA TGTGCCAGCAGCCCGCCCAGGGGGGGAGGCAATGAGCAGTTCTTC. It yields the protein CASSPPRGGGNEQFF.

Regarding this clonotype: One base away lies a much larger clone, so this may be a sequencing read error. This chain uses TRBV4-2 with TRBJ2-3, with D possibly being TRBD1 (7 bases). Germline-derived CDR1 and CDR2 are LGHNA and YNFKEQ. CDR3 size: 19 residues. The CDR3 here is CAGSQALPGGGGGTDTQYF. The CDR3, as DNA: TGTGCCGGCAGCCAAGCACTGCCAGGGGGAGGTGGAGGCACAGATACGCAGTATTTT.